The T cell receptor beta chain under discussion was sequenced for a study of cytomegalovirus exposure and HLA in healthy donors. Study overall: Assignment to the Caucasian-associated ancestry cluster applied to around 80% of the approximately 370 genotyped donors. Study conclusions and caveats: On later analysis, the bulk of CMV-associated TCR beta chains appeared to be HLA-restricted. Further analysis was carried out later, and it showed several of the most significant clusters appearing linked to common viral pathogens. Within the data, a cluster of highly shared sequence variants was likely a sequencing artifact.

The J segment lost 6 bases and the V segment lost 6 bases, leaving 4 bases of the junction unmatched. The CDR3 is 13 residues long. The germline V gene has CDR1 MNHEY and CDR2 SVGAGI. It was with 60 Vbeta and 13 Jbeta primers that the PCR ran. Here immunoSEQ multiplex PCR was the method, and the copy in TCRdb shows in-frame clones only, minus some. The sample has 110,000 to 150,000 clones; roughly 77% are singletons. In regard to this clone: Its antigen is still unknown.

The specimen was PBMCs. The chain joins TRBV6-5 to TRBJ1-2; 10 positions agree with TRBD1. The clonotype comes from a male donor in good health and CMV-seronegative. The CDR3 is CASRDRGRDGYTF. The CDR3 nucleotides read TGTGCCAGCAGGGACAGGGGGAGAGATGGCTACACCTTC.